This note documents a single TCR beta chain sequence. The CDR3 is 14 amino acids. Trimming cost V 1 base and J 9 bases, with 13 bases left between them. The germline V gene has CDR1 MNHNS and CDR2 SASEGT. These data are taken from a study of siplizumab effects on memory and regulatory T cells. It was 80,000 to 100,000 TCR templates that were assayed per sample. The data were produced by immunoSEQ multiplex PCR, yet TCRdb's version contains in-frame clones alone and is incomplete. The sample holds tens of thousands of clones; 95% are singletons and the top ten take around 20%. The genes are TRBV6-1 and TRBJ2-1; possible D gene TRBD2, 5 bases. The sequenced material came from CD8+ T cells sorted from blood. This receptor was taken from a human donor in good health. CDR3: CASSEGRGMSEQFF. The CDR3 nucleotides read TGTGCCAGCAGTGAAGGACGAGGGATGAGTGAGCAGTTCTTC.